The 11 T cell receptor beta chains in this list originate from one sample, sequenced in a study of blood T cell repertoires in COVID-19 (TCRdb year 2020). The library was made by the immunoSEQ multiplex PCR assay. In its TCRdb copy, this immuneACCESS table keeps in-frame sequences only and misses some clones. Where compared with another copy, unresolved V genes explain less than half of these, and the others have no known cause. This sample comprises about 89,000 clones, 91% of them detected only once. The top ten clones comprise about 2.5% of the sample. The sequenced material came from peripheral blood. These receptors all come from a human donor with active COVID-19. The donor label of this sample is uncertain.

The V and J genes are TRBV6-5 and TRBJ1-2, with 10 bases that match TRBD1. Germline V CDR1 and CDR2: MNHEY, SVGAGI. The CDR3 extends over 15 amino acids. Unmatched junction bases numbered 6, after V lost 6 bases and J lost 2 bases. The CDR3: CASRAPGQGNYGYTF. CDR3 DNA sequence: TGTGCCAGCAGGGCTCCGGGACAGGGGAACTATGGCTACACCTTC.

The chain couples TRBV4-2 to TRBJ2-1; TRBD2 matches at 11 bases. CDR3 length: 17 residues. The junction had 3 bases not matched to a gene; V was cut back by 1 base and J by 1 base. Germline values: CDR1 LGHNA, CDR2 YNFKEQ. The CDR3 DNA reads TGTGCCAGCAGCCAAGTTAGACTAGCGGGATCCTACAATGAGCAGTTCTTC. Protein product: CASSQVRLAGSYNEQFF.

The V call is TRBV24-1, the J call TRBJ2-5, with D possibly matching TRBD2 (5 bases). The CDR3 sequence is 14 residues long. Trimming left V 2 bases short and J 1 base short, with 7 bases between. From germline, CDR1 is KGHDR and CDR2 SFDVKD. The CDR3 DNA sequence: TGTGCCACCAGTGATTCTCGGGGCCAAGAGACCCAGTACTTC. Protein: CATSDSRGQETQYF.

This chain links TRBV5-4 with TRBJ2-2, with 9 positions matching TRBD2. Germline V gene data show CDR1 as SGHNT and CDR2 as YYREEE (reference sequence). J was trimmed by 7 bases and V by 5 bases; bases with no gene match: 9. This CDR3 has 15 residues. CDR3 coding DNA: TGTGCCAGCAGTCCCGCGGGGGGGCCCATCGGGGAGCTGTTTTTT. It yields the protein CASSPAGGPIGELFF.

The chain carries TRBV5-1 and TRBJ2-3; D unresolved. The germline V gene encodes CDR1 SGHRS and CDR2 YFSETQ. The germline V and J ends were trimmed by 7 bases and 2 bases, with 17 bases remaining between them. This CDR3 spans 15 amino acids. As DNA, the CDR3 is TGCGCCAGCTACCTCGGAGACGGAATCACAGATACGCAGTATTTT. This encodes CASYLGDGITDTQYF.

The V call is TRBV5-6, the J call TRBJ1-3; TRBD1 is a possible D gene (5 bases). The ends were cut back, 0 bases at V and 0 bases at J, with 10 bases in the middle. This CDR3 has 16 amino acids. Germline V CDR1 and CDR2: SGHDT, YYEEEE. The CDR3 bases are TGTGCCAGCAGCTTGGTCCCAGACAGCTCTGGAAACACCATATATTTT. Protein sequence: CASSLVPDSSGNTIYF. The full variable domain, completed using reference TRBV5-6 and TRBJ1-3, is DAGVTQSPTHLIKTRGQQVTLRCSPKSGHDTVSWYQQALGQGPQFIFQYYEEEERQRGNFPDRFSGHQFPNYSSELNVNALLLGDSALYLCASSLVPDSSGNTIYFGEGSWLTVV.

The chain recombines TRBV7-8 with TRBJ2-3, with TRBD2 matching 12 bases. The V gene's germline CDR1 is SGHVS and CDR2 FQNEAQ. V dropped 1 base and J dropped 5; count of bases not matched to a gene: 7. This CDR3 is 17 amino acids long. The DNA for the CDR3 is TGTGCCAGCAGCTTAGAGGCTAGCGGGGGGGCCAAAGATACGCAGTATTTT. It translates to CASSLEASGGAKDTQYF. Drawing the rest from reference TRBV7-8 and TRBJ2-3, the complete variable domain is GAGVSQSPRYKVAKRGQDVALRCDPISGHVSLFWYQQALGQGPEFLTYFQNEAQLDKSGLPSDRFFAERPEGSVSTLKIQRTQQEDSAVYLCASSLEASGGAKDTQYFGPGTRLTVL.

In DNA form, the CDR3 reads TGTGCCAGCAGCGGACGGACATGGCCCTACGAGCAGTACTTC. This sequence encodes CASSGRTWPYEQYF. This chain joins TRBV9 and TRBJ2-7, with D possibly matching TRBD1 (5 bases). CDR1 is SGDLS and CDR2 is YYNGEE in the germline V gene. Trimming removed 3 bases from V and 2 bases from J, with 12 bases in between. The CDR3 loop spans 14 amino acids.

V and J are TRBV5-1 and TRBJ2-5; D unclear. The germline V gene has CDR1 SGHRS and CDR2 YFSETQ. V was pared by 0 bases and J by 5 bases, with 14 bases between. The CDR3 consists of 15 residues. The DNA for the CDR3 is TGCGCCAGCAGCTTGGGGCAAGCCGACATGGAGACCCAGTACTTC. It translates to CASSLGQADMETQYF.

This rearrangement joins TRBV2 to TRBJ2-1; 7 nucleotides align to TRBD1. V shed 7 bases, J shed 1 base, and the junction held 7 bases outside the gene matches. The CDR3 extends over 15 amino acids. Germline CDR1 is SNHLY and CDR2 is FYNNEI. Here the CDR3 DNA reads TGTGCCAGCACCCGGCCGGGACAGTCCTACAATGAGCAGTTCTTC. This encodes CASTRPGQSYNEQFF.

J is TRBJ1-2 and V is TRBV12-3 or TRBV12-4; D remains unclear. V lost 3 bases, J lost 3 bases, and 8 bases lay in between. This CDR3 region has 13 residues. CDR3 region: CASSFGMYYGYTF. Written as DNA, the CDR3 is TGTGCCAGCAGTTTTGGCATGTACTATGGCTACACCTTC.